Listed below are T cell receptor beta chains from one sample, sequenced in a study of shared clonotypes between healthy human individuals. The assay was immunoSEQ multiplex PCR, and TCRdb's table has in-frame clones only and misses some. Here the sample spans some 2.1 million clones, 85% to 95% being singletons. Sequencing used naive CD4+ T cells sorted from blood. The receptors originated from a man between 18 and 35 years old in good health. The CDR3 runs from the conserved cysteine through the conserved F or W. D genes are given only for firm matches. Clone sizes are given selectively: once, few, many, or a class where the clone is expanded.

D,J,V,size,length,DNA,CDR3
-,TRBJ2-1,TRBV6-1,-,13,TGTGCCAGCAGTGAACCACCGTACAATGAGCAGTTCTTC,CASSEPPYNEQFF
TRBD1,TRBJ2-5,TRBV11-2,-,16,TGTGCCAGCAGCCAGATTACAGGGGCCTTGGACGAGACCCAGTACTTC,CASSQITGALDETQYF
TRBD1,TRBJ2-1,TRBV25-1,-,16,TGTGCCAGCAGTGACCCCGGGACAGGGTTGCACAATGAGCAGTTCTTC,CASSDPGTGLHNEQFF
TRBD2,TRBJ2-1,TRBV18,-,16,TGTGCCAGCTCACTCCGACTAGCGGGAGACAACAATGAGCAGTTCTTC,CASSLRLAGDNNEQFF
TRBD1,TRBJ2-1,TRBV5-1,-,14,TGCGCCAGCAGCTTTAATTCGGACAGGACTTATCAGTTCTTC,CASSFNSDRTYQFF
TRBD1,TRBJ1-4,TRBV19,-,14,TGTGCCAGTAGTATGGGACAGGGCAATGAAAAACTGTTTTTT,CASSMGQGNEKLFF
TRBD2,TRBJ2-5,TRBV7-9,-,14,TGTGCCAGCAGCCCTAAGCGGGAGAGCGAGACCCAGTACTTC,CASSPKRESETQYF
TRBD2,TRBJ2-7,TRBV18,-,16,TGTGCCAGCTCACCGCGCGGGGCGGGAGGTGGCGACGAGCAGTACTTC,CASSPRGAGGGDEQYF
-,TRBJ1-5,TRBV19,-,12,TGTGCCAGTAGTATAGAAGATCAGCCCCAGCATTTT,CASSIEDQPQHF
-,TRBJ2-6,TRBV10-3,-,17,TGTGCCATCAGTGAGACAGCATCCATACATGGGGCCAACGTCCTGACTTTC,CAISETASIHGANVLTF
TRBD2,TRBJ2-5,TRBV6-5,-,14,TGTGCCACCCGGGAAGCAGCGGGGGGGGAGACCCAGTACTTC,CATREAAGGETQYF
-,TRBJ2-1,TRBV2,-,14,TGTGCCAGCAGTGGGCCCGGACCAATAAATGAGCAGTTCTTC,CASSGPGPINEQFF
-,TRBJ2-1,TRBV10-3,-,15,TGTGCCAGCTCCCGGGACACCGGCTCCTACAATGAGCAGTTCTTC,CASSRDTGSYNEQFF
-,TRBJ2-1,TRBV10-3,-,13,TGTGCCATCAGTGCTAGAGAGATTGGTGAGCAGTTCTTC,CAISAREIGEQFF
-,TRBJ1-1,TRBV11-2,once,14,TGTGCCAGCAGCTTAGAAGGCAGTGGAACTGAAGCTTTCTTT,CASSLEGSGTEAFF
TRBD1,TRBJ2-7,TRBV5-1,-,15,TGCGCCAGCAGCTTGGGAACAGGGGACCGCTACGAGCAGTACTTC,CASSLGTGDRYEQYF